The T cell receptor (beta chain) described here comes from a study of beta chain features in type 1 diabetes. On the study more broadly: All samples combined gave fewer than 110 million sorted cells for examination.

As every portion of the isolated RNA was reverse transcribed, the sequencing read expressed TCRB transcripts. Some clones are missing from TCRdb's copy, which holds only in-frame ones; the method was immunoSEQ multiplex PCR. The sample yields under 250,000 clones, approximately 14% seen once. This clone has a handful of counts. Its specificity is unknown. The V and J ends lost 3 bases and 1 base respectively, with 11 bases between them. Germline V gene sequence: CDR1 MGHDK, CDR2 SYGVNS. This CDR3 spans 15 amino acids. Study conclusions and caveats: Patients with Type 1 diabetes showed moderately but significantly shorter TCRB CDR3s in all four CD4+ subsets. PCR might show a preference for shorter templates, equally across patients and controls. Within patients, naive, central memory and Treg TCRB repertoires seemed more similar than within healthy donors.

The sequencing sample was made of naive CD4+ T cells from blood. This TCR was recovered from a woman aged 40-49 years in good health. The V and J genes are TRBV25-1 and TRBJ2-3; D may be TRBD2 (5 bases). CDR3: CASSDRRMRTDTQYF. The CDR3 DNA sequence: TGTGCCAGCAGTGATCGGAGGATGCGCACAGATACGCAGTATTTT.